This T cell receptor (beta chain) was recorded in a study of shared clonotypes between healthy human individuals. Study details: The composition of the donors was a couple of women and a few men aged 18 to 49. CD4 naive cells filled three plates per donor, CD4 memory three, CD8 naive two and CD8 memory one. Whole-study findings and limits: Among the subsets, naive ones generally showed larger estimated richness than memory ones.

Profiling relied on immunoSEQ multiplex PCR, and the TCRdb table lists in-frame clones only, not all of them. The sample holds some 2.4 million clones; 90% to 95% are singletons and the top ten take around 0.4%. A word on this clone: Its antigen is as yet unknown.

Everyone who donated was a Caucasian adult who lived in Nashville, Tennessee. Trimming shortened V by 2 bases and J by 5 bases, and 16 bases separated the two germline ends. Germline V CDR1 and CDR2: SEHNR, FQNEAQ (reference sequence). This CDR3 comprises 15 residues. The V call is TRBV7-9, the J call TRBJ2-7, with D maybe TRBD2 (5 bases). The TCR comes from a man between 18 and 35 years old in good health. Some clones in this sample may be carry-over from other donors' samples. Sequencing was carried out using naive CD4+ T cells from PBMCs. The subset here: CD45RA+ positively selected. Written as DNA, the CDR3 is TGTGCCAGCAGCTTAACGCGGACTGTCTTCGACGAGCAGTACTTC. This sequence encodes CASSLTRTVFDEQYF.